One sample yielded the 24 T cell receptor beta chains listed below, sequenced in a study of shared clonotypes between healthy human individuals. The data were produced by immunoSEQ multiplex PCR, yet TCRdb's version contains in-frame clones alone and is incomplete. The sample lists approximately 500,000 clones, roughly 78% occurring once. Sequencing was carried out using PBMCs. These receptors originate from a woman between 40 and 50 years old in good health. Some clones in this sample may be carry-over from other donors' samples.

This clone occurred a few times. The V call is TRBV7-2, the J call TRBJ2-5; D possibly matches TRBD1 or TRBD2 (5 bases each). The CDR3 loop spans 15 amino acids. CDR1 is SGHTA, CDR2 FQGNSA, per germline. V lost 3 bases, J lost 5 bases, and 16 bases lay in between. The CDR3, as DNA: TGTGCCAGCAGCTTGTACGGGACCATGGGGGAGACCCAGTACTTC. Amino acids: CASSLYGTMGETQYF.

This clone showed up just once. The gene calls are TRBV19 and TRBJ2-1, with 8 bases identical to TRBD2. The CDR3 runs to 16 residues. Germline assignment: CDR1 LNHDA and CDR2 SQIVND (reference sequence). V trimming: 5 bases; J trimming: 7 bases; junction bases outside the gene matches: 13. The CDR3 sequence is CASSRQRAGVGNEQFF. The CDR3 DNA reads as TGTGCCAGTAGTCGACAACGAGCGGGAGTGGGAAATGAGCAGTTCTTC.

The rearrangement links TRBV27 to TRBJ1-1; D remains ambiguous. Trimming removed 6 bases from V and 2 bases from J, with 13 bases in between. CDR3 length equals 14 residues. Germline CDR1 and CDR2: MNHEY and SMNVEV (reference sequence). CDR3 protein: CASRYRNLNTEAFF. DNA of the CDR3: TGTGCCAGCAGATACAGAAACTTAAACACTGAAGCTTTCTTT.

The chain carries TRBV28 and TRBJ2-1, with TRBD1 matching over 9 bases. The CDR3 totals 15 residues. Trimming removed 2 bases from V and 9 bases from J; junction bases left unmatched: 8. Germline-derived CDR1 and CDR2 are MDHEN and SYDVKM. The CDR3 sequence is CASSLGTGWGSEQFF. Here the CDR3 DNA reads TGTGCCAGCAGTTTAGGGACAGGGTGGGGTAGTGAGCAGTTCTTC.

The V gene is TRBV6-6, the J gene TRBJ2-7; D is tentatively TRBD1 or TRBD2 (5 bases each). The V and J ends lost 6 bases and 6 bases respectively, with 18 bases between them. Per germline, CDR1 MNHNY and CDR2 SVGAGI (reference sequence). This CDR3 spans 14 amino acids. The CDR3 DNA follows: TGTGCCAGCAGCGCCGGGACCCCTGCCTCCGAGCAGTACTTC. It specifies CASSAGTPASEQYF.

In its sample, this clone was seen many times. This chain connects TRBV4-3 to TRBJ2-7, with a tentative D call TRBD1 (5 bases). Germline CDR1 reads LGHNA; CDR2 reads YSLEER. This CDR3 region has 15 residues. Trimming removed 0 bases from V and 2 bases from J, with 11 bases in between. This CDR3 is CASSQDTQGPYEQYF. The CDR3 DNA reads TGCGCCAGCAGCCAAGATACCCAGGGCCCCTACGAGCAGTACTTC.

This sequence joins TRBV19 and TRBJ1-5; D is perhaps TRBD1 (5 bases). Germline V gene data show CDR1 as LNHDA and CDR2 as SQIVND (reference sequence). CDR3 length: 16 amino acids. With 3 bases removed from V and 1 base from J, the gap between germline ends came to 13 bases. CDR3 amino acids: CASSIMVKGSNQPQHF. CDR3 nucleotide sequence: TGTGCCAGTAGTATTATGGTGAAGGGGAGCAATCAGCCCCAGCATTTT. The variable domain in full, with the rest retrieved from reference TRBV19 and TRBJ1-5, is DGGITQSPKYLFRKEGQNVTLSCEQNLNHDAMYWYRQDPGQGLRLIYYSQIVNDFQKGDIAEGYSVSREKKESFPLTVTSAQKNPTAFYLCASSIMVKGSNQPQHFGDGTRLSIL.

Only a few counts were recorded for this clone. The rearrangement links TRBV28 to TRBJ1-2; D ambiguous. The V end lost 8 bases, the J end lost 1 base, and 17 bases lay between the germline ends. Germline loops: CDR1 MDHEN, CDR2 SYDVKM. The CDR3 contains 15 residues. The DNA of the CDR3 is TGTGCCAGCCTACTCCAAGACGGGATTAACTATGGCTACACCTTC. Encoded protein: CASLLQDGINYGYTF.

The chain links TRBV11-2 to TRBJ2-1, with TRBD2 matching 10 bases. The germline gives CDR1 SGHAT, CDR2 FQNNGV. CDR3 length: 17 amino acids. The V segment lost 2 bases and the J segment 4 bases; nucleotides outside the gene matches: 8. The CDR3 DNA sequence: TGTGCCAGCAGCTTAAGACTAGCGGGCCTAGGATACAATGAGCAGTTCTTC. Encoded protein: CASSLRLAGLGYNEQFF. Full variable domain (outside the CDR3, taken from reference TRBV11-2 and TRBJ2-1): EAGVAQSPRYKIIEKRQSVAFWCNPISGHATLYWYQQILGQGPKLLIQFQNNGVVDDSQLPKDRFSAERLKGVDSTLKIQPAKLEDSAVYLCASSLRLAGLGYNEQFFGPGTRLTVL.

The rearrangement uses TRBV2 and TRBJ2-2; a weak D match, TRBD2 (6 bases). Germline CDR1 and CDR2: SNHLY and FYNNEI. V dropped 8 bases and J dropped 2 bases, with 12 bases sitting between them. The CDR3 contains 14 residues. Here the CDR3 DNA reads TGTGCCAGCGGGGGACTTCTCAACACCGGGGAGCTGTTTTTT. This translates into CASGGLLNTGELFF.

The rearrangement uses TRBV4-2 and TRBJ2-1; no reliable D call. This CDR3 has 15 residues. V gave up 3 bases and J gave up 0 bases, with 9 bases separating them. The germline CDR1 and CDR2 sequences are LGHNA and YNFKEQ. CDR3 sequence: CASSQGLTSYNEQFF. CDR3 DNA sequence: TGTGCCAGCAGCCAGGGCCTCACCTCCTACAATGAGCAGTTCTTC.

The J gene is TRBJ2-1, the V gene TRBV5-1; 9 bases line up with TRBD2. The CDR3 contains 16 residues. The germline CDR1 and CDR2 sequences are SGHRS and YFSETQ. V trimming: 3 bases; J trimming: 4 bases; junction bases outside the gene matches: 8. CDR3 nucleotide sequence: TGCGCCAGCAGCTCACCTAGCGGGACGGGGTACAATGAGCAGTTCTTC. Protein: CASSSPSGTGYNEQFF.

The chain is built from TRBV9 and TRBJ1-3; D gene ambiguous. The V gene's germline CDR1 is SGDLS and CDR2 YYNGEE. Trimming shortened V by 2 bases and J by 2 bases, and 11 bases separated the two germline ends. This CDR3 has 15 amino acids. CDR3 amino acids: CASSVLGLTGNTIYF. The CDR3, as DNA: TGTGCCAGCAGCGTGTTAGGACTTACTGGAAACACCATATATTTT.

This chain joins TRBV5-6 and TRBJ1-2; 10 bases match TRBD1. The CDR3 runs to 14 residues. V dropped 0 bases and J dropped 7; count of bases not matched to a gene: 3. Germline V gene lookup returns CDR1 SGHDT and CDR2 YYEEEE. The CDR3 sequence: CASSLGQGAGGYTF. CDR3 DNA: TGTGCCAGCAGCTTGGGACAGGGGGCGGGTGGCTACACCTTC.

The V gene is TRBV28, the J gene TRBJ2-1; D might be TRBD2 (5 bases). V lost 3 bases and J lost 7, with 16 bases in between. In germline, CDR1 is MDHEN, CDR2 SYDVKM. This CDR3 has 15 residues. The CDR3 here is CASSLSWSGLNEQFF. The CDR3 coding sequence is TGTGCCAGCAGTTTGTCTTGGAGCGGATTGAATGAGCAGTTCTTC.

The rearrangement links TRBV27 to TRBJ1-4; 7 positions match TRBD1. J gave up 8 bases and V 5 bases, and 11 bases lay outside the gene matches. This CDR3 contains 15 residues. Germline V gene sequence: CDR1 MNHEY, CDR2 SMNVEV (reference sequence). DNA for the CDR3: TGTGCCAGCAGTCGAGCAGGGGGGTTCGAAGAAAAACTGTTTTTT. Its translation: CASSRAGGFEEKLFF.

This clone was recorded a few times. This chain joins TRBV18 and TRBJ1-1, with D possibly being TRBD1 (6 bases). V shed 5 bases and J shed 6 bases, with 16 bases lying between them. Per the germline V gene, CDR1 is KGHSH and CDR2 is LQKENI. The CDR3 loop spans 14 amino acids. The CDR3 loop is CASSAETGTAEAFF. CDR3 DNA: TGTGCCAGCTCAGCAGAAACAGGGACCGCTGAAGCTTTCTTT.

The DNA of the CDR3 is TGTGCCAGCAGTTTTTATGGACAGGTTCCCTCCTACGAGCAGTACTTC. Protein sequence: CASSFYGQVPSYEQYF. The V call is TRBV28, the J call TRBJ2-7; 7 nucleotides align to TRBD1. The trim removed 3 bases at V and 0 bases at J, leaving 8 bases unmatched. Germline V CDR1 and CDR2: MDHEN, SYDVKM. CDR3 length: 16 residues.

V usage is TRBV7-8 and J usage is TRBJ2-7; D is perhaps TRBD1 or TRBD2 (5 bases each). The CDR3 loop spans 17 amino acids. Germline V gene data show CDR1 as SGHVS and CDR2 as FQNEAQ. The V end lost 2 bases, the J end lost 1 base, and 18 bases lay between the germline ends. The CDR3 region has the DNA TGTGCCAGCAGCTTACCTACTGGGACGCATATATCCTACGAGCAGTACTTC. The encoded protein is CASSLPTGTHISYEQYF.

The chain combines TRBV9 with TRBJ2-3; D not certain. The CDR3 runs 13 residues. V was cut by 4 bases and J by 1 base, with 7 bases left in between. Looked up from germline, CDR1 is SGDLS and CDR2 is YYNGEE. CDR3 in amino acids: CASSSRRTDTQYF. In nucleotides, the CDR3 is TGTGCCAGCAGCTCCCGCCGCACAGATACGCAGTATTTT.

V gene TRBV2 combines with J gene TRBJ1-2; 7 positions agree with TRBD1. The CDR3 runs to 16 residues. CDR1 and CDR2 (germline): SNHLY, FYNNEI. Trimming removed 3 bases from V and 8 bases from J; junction bases left unmatched: 15. This CDR3 reads CASSEGGPRTGHGYTF. Written as DNA, the CDR3 is TGTGCCAGCAGTGAGGGGGGGCCTAGGACAGGCCACGGCTACACCTTC.

The CDR3 region has the DNA TGTGCCAGTAGCGTGGGCTCTGGAAACACCATATATTTT. It encodes CASSVGSGNTIYF. The V and J genes are TRBV19 and TRBJ1-3; D gene uncertain. This CDR3 has 13 residues. Germline V gene sequence: CDR1 LNHDA, CDR2 SQIVND (reference sequence). V shed 6 bases and J shed 0 bases, with 6 bases lying between them. The full variable domain, completed using reference TRBV19 and TRBJ1-3, is DGGITQSPKYLFRKEGQNVTLSCEQNLNHDAMYWYRQDPGQGLRLIYYSQIVNDFQKGDIAEGYSVSREKKESFPLTVTSAQKNPTAFYLCASSVGSGNTIYFGEGSWLTVV.

The rearrangement links TRBV6-5 to TRBJ2-2; TRBD2 matches at 8 bases. The trim removed 4 bases at V and 6 bases at J, leaving 7 bases unmatched. The CDR3 runs to 15 residues. The germline V gene encodes CDR1 MNHEY and CDR2 SVGAGI. The CDR3 DNA follows: TGTGCCAGCAGTTCCCCGGGACTAGTTTCCGGGGAGCTGTTTTTT. Residues: CASSSPGLVSGELFF.

The CDR3 nucleotides are TGTGCCAGCTCCCCCTCGGGGGTTGGCACCGGGGAGCTGTTTTTT. This codes for CASSPSGVGTGELFF. This chain uses TRBV18 with TRBJ2-2; weak D call: TRBD2 (6 bases). This CDR3 has 15 amino acids. Trimming removed 6 bases at V and 4 bases at J, with 15 bases between. Germline CDR1 reads KGHSH; CDR2 reads LQKENI.